A single sample gave rise to the 32 T cell receptor beta chains below, sequenced in a study of regulatory T cells in long-lasting Graves disease. Time point noted: newly diagnosed GD, antithyroid drugs for less than 3 months. With RNA extracted from PBMCs as input, the TCR library was made. CDR3 regions were amplified by Arm-PCR using iRepertoire HTBI primers to build TCR beta libraries. TCRdb analysed the multiplex PCR reads with MiXCR anew, one entry per CDR3 protein. The sample contains approximately 440,000 distinct CDR3 sequences, around 15% of which appear only once. This sample also appeared in a second study, on T cells in Graves' hyperthyroidism and ophthalmopathy.

The source material was peripheral blood mononuclear cells (PBMCs), sampled at new diagnosis, from a patient treated with antithyroid drugs. The receptor source for this set is a man aged 40-55 years with Graves disease.

This clonotype has a single count. The chain joins TRBV6-1 to TRBJ1-1; 7 nucleotides align to TRBD1. Germline V CDR1 and CDR2: MNHNS, SASEGT. The trim removed 7 bases at V and 4 bases at J, leaving 9 bases unmatched. This CDR3 region has 14 residues. CDR3 residues: CASNQQGQGTEAFF. In DNA, the CDR3 is TGTGCCAGCAACCAACAGGGGCAGGGCACTGAAGCTTTCTTT.

This clonotype has ten or more counts. V gene TRBV11-2 combines with J gene TRBJ2-3, with D unresolved. V lost 1 base and J 3 bases, leaving 11 bases between the germline ends. This CDR3 comprises 15 residues. Germline loops: CDR1 SGHAT, CDR2 FQNNGV. The CDR3 sequence: CASSLGQLLTDTQYF. CDR3 bases: TGTGCCAGCAGCTTAGGTCAACTATTAACAGATACGCAGTATTTT.

This clonotype has a count of ten or more. This chain connects TRBV2 to TRBJ2-5, with D unresolved. The CDR3 is 15 amino acids. The germline gives CDR1 SNHLY, CDR2 FYNNEI. Trimming pared 5 bases from V and 0 bases from J, leaving 13 bases between. CDR3 loop: CASSRSGRNQETQYF. Here the CDR3 DNA reads TGTGCCAGCAGTCGATCCGGACGGAACCAAGAGACCCAGTACTTC.

There are many counts of this clonotype. CDR3 region: CASSRQLQDTGELFF. The CDR3 DNA is TGTGCCAGCTCACGGCAACTGCAGGACACCGGGGAGCTGTTTTTT. The rearrangement links TRBV18 to TRBJ2-2, with unresolved D. Germline V CDR1 and CDR2: KGHSH, LQKENI. With 4 bases removed from V and 3 bases from J, the gap between germline ends came to 12 bases. The CDR3 has 15 residues.

J is TRBJ2-7 and V is TRBV3-1, with TRBD2 identical over 10 bases. Germline values: CDR1 LGHDT, CDR2 YNNKEL (reference sequence). CDR3 length: 15 amino acids. Trimming took 6 bases from V and 4 from J; bases not matched to a gene: 9. CDR3 amino acids: CASSESGRAIYEQYF. CDR3 DNA sequence: TGTGCCAGCAGTGAAAGCGGGAGGGCAATATACGAGCAGTACTTC.

This clonotype was counted at least ten times. CDR3 residues: CASSSYLTGLNEKLFF. The CDR3 nucleotides read TGTGCCAGCAGTTCATACCTCACAGGACTTAATGAAAAACTGTTTTTT. J is TRBJ1-4 and V is TRBV2, with a possible D match to TRBD1 (5 bases). Germline assignment: CDR1 SNHLY and CDR2 FYNNEI. Trimming removed 5 bases at V and 4 bases at J, with 17 bases between. The CDR3 totals 16 residues.

Concerning this clonotype itself: Since a much larger clone is just one base distant, this may be a read error. The gene calls are TRBV5-1 and TRBJ1-1, with D maybe TRBD1 (5 bases). The CDR3 is 14 residues long. Trimming shortened V by 0 bases and J by 3 bases, and 9 bases separated the two germline ends. Germline V gene data show CDR1 as SGHRS and CDR2 as YFSETQ. Written as DNA, the CDR3 is TGCGCCAGCAGCTTGGGACAGTCCTACACTGAAGCTTTCTTT. It specifies CASSLGQSYTEAFF. The entire variable domain, with the rest obtained from reference TRBV5-1 and TRBJ1-1, is as follows: KAGVTQTPRYLIKTRGQQVTLSCSPISGHRSVSWYQQTPGQGLQFLFEYFSETQRNKGNFPGRFSGRQFSNSRSEMNVSTLELGDSALYLCASSLGQSYTEAFFGQGTRLTVV.

The V call is TRBV11-2, the J call TRBJ1-2, with 7 nucleotides matching TRBD1. The CDR3 runs to 13 residues. Germline values: CDR1 SGHAT, CDR2 FQNNGV. J gave up 3 bases and V 6 bases, and 4 bases lay outside the gene matches. Here the CDR3 DNA reads TGTGCCAGCAGAGAGGGGGCACACTATGGCTACACCTTC. This encodes CASREGAHYGYTF.

This clonotype was counted between two and nine times. The rearrangement uses TRBV3-1 and TRBJ2-3; 9 bases fit TRBD2. The CDR3 has 18 amino acids. Per the germline V gene, CDR1 is LGHDT and CDR2 is YNNKEL (reference sequence). V lost 1 base and J lost 2; bases outside the gene matches: 10. The CDR3 sequence is CASSQGGLAGVVTDTQYF. The CDR3 nucleotides are TGTGCCAGCAGCCAAGGAGGTTTAGCGGGAGTGGTCACAGATACGCAGTATTTT.

The V gene is TRBV10-3, the J gene TRBJ1-6; 7 bases align to TRBD1. Per the germline V gene, CDR1 is ENHRY and CDR2 is SYGVKD. This CDR3 is 13 amino acids long. V lost 10 bases to trimming and J lost 7 bases; unmatched junction nucleotides: 7. DNA of the CDR3: TGTGCCAGCCGGGACAGCCTAAATTCACCCCTCCACTTT. It translates to CASRDSLNSPLHF.

This clonotype was counted at least ten times. V and J are TRBV28 and TRBJ2-7; D might be TRBD1 (5 bases). Per the germline V gene, CDR1 is MDHEN and CDR2 is SYDVKM. Trimming left V 3 bases short and J 5 bases short, with 14 bases between. This CDR3 is 14 amino acids long. CDR3 sequence: CASSLLGVSNEQYF. The CDR3 bases are TGTGCCAGCAGTTTGCTAGGGGTGTCCAACGAGCAGTACTTC.

CDR3 in amino acids: CASTSRGTVYNEQFF. Here the CDR3 DNA reads TGTGCCAGTACCTCCCGGGGGACAGTCTACAATGAGCAGTTCTTC. The V call is TRBV19, the J call TRBJ2-1, with a weak D call TRBD1 (7 bases). Trimming took off 7 bases at V and 3 bases at J, with 16 bases between the two ends. The CDR3 length is 15 residues. Germline V gene sequence: CDR1 LNHDA, CDR2 SQIVND (reference sequence).

The chain couples TRBV5-1 to TRBJ2-7; possibly TRBD2 for D (5 bases). V was clipped by 3 bases and J by 3 bases, with 22 bases between them. Germline lookup yields CDR1 SGHRS and CDR2 YFSETQ. CDR3 length: 17 residues. The CDR3 here is CASSSTWTGNRNYEQYF. The CDR3 DNA reads as TGCGCCAGCAGCTCAACCTGGACGGGAAACCGAAACTACGAGCAGTACTTC.

V usage is TRBV29-1 and J usage is TRBJ2-7, with 14 bases matching TRBD2. V dropped 4 bases and J dropped 3; count of bases not matched to a gene: 5. The CDR3 consists of 15 residues. CDR1 and CDR2 (germline): SQVTM, ANQGSEA. Here the CDR3 DNA reads TGCAGCGTTGGACTAGCGGGAGGGTCATACTACGAGCAGTACTTC. This sequence encodes CSVGLAGGSYYEQYF.

Ten or more counts support this clonotype. This chain links TRBV2 with TRBJ2-7; D is ambiguous. The germline gives CDR1 SNHLY, CDR2 FYNNEI. Trimming took off 4 bases at V and 3 bases at J, with 13 bases between the two ends. The CDR3 contains 14 residues. The CDR3 loop is CASSVRALNYEQYF. CDR3 sequence (DNA): TGTGCCAGCAGTGTTAGGGCCCTGAACTACGAGCAGTACTTC. Full variable domain (missing parts from reference TRBV2 and TRBJ2-7): EPEVTQTPSHQVTQMGQEVILRCVPISNHLYFYWYRQILGQKVEFLVSFYNNEISEKSEIFDDQFSVERPDGSNFTLKIRSTKLEDSAMYFCASSVRALNYEQYFGPGTRLTVT.

There are a few counts of this clonotype. The chain carries TRBV20-1 and TRBJ1-3; D may be TRBD1 (6 bases). CDR3 length: 13 amino acids. The V end was cut by 6 bases, the J end by 2 bases, with 11 bases between. CDR1 DFQATT and CDR2 SNEGSKA come from the germline V gene (reference sequence). The CDR3 region has the DNA TGCAGTGCCCTAGGGGGGGCTGGAAACACCATATATTTT. This translates into CSALGGAGNTIYF.

The chain joins TRBV16 to TRBJ1-2, with TRBD1 identical over 8 bases. The CDR3 totals 16 residues. With 2 bases clipped from V and 2 bases from J, the junction kept 7 bases outside the gene matches. Per germline, CDR1 KGHSY and CDR2 FQNENV. DNA of the CDR3: TGTGCCAGCAGCCAACCGGGACAGGATCTCAACTATGGCTACACCTTC. It yields the protein CASSQPGQDLNYGYTF.

This clonotype was counted ten times or more. V and J are TRBV27 and TRBJ1-5, with D perhaps TRBD1 (6 bases). V was cut by 4 bases and J by 0 bases, with 13 bases left in between. Germline CDR1 and CDR2: MNHEY and SMNVEV (reference sequence). The CDR3 covers 16 residues. The CDR3 DNA is TGTGCCAGCAGTTCCGGACAGCCCTATAGCAATCAGCCCCAGCATTTT. Translated, it gives CASSSGQPYSNQPQHF.

The CDR3 loop reads CASGKGQRGYNEQFF. CDR3 sequence (DNA): TGTGCCAGTGGGAAGGGACAGCGGGGGTACAATGAGCAGTTCTTC. This sequence joins TRBV19 and TRBJ2-1; D is possibly TRBD2 (8 bases). CDR3 length: 15 amino acids. V dropped 8 bases and J dropped 4 bases, with 18 bases sitting between them. Germline lookup yields CDR1 LNHDA and CDR2 SQIVND (reference sequence).

Concerning this clonotype itself: A far larger clone is a single base away, which makes a read error likely. This chain uses TRBV2 with TRBJ2-7; no definite D call. CDR1 is SNHLY and CDR2 is FYNNEI in the germline V gene. This CDR3 comprises 15 residues. The germline V and J ends were trimmed by 6 bases and 7 bases, with 22 bases remaining between them. The CDR3 DNA sequence: TGTGCCAGCAGCCCCACCCCTCCCGGATACAATGAGCAGTACTTC. This encodes CASSPTPPGYNEQYF.

The rearrangement links TRBV4-2 to TRBJ2-5, with a weak D call TRBD2 (5 bases). The CDR3 spans 15 residues. Germline V gene data show CDR1 as LGHNA and CDR2 as YNFKEQ. Between the trimmed V and J ends, which lost 1 base and 5 bases, there was a span of 14 bases. DNA of the CDR3: TGTGCCAGCAGCCAAGCATGGACTCCGGGGGAGACCCAGTACTTC. Translating it yields CASSQAWTPGETQYF.

A remark on this clonotype: A read error may account for a junction end that differs from germline. The CDR3 DNA reads TGTGCCAGCAGACGAGAGGAAATCTATGGCTGCACCTTC. It yields the protein CASRREEIYGCTF. The V gene is TRBV5-5, the J gene TRBJ1-2; no clear D gene. The CDR3 consists of 13 residues. CDR1 is SGHKS, CDR2 YYEKEE, per germline (reference sequence). Complete variable domain (other parts from reference TRBV5-5 and TRBJ1-2): DAGVTQSPTHLIKTRGQQVTLRCSPISGHKSVSWYQQVLGQGPQFIFQYYEKEERGRGNFPDRFSARQFPNYSSELNVNALLLGDSALYLCASRREEIYGCTFGSGTRLTVV.

J is TRBJ2-1 and V is TRBV19; D is unclear. The germline CDR1 and CDR2 sequences are LNHDA and SQIVND (reference sequence). The CDR3 contains 13 residues. V was clipped by 1 base and J by 8 bases, with 9 bases between them. The CDR3 sequence: CASSIGLVDEQFF. In DNA form, the CDR3 reads TGTGCCAGTAGTATAGGACTGGTGGATGAGCAGTTCTTC.

This clonotype was found many times. The V call is TRBV6-1, the J call TRBJ2-7; D possibly corresponds to TRBD1 (6 bases). Trimming pared 7 bases from V and 3 bases from J, leaving 7 bases between. CDR1 and CDR2 (germline): MNHNS, SASEGT. This CDR3 is 11 amino acids long. Here the CDR3 DNA reads TGTGCCAGCAAAGGGGGCTACGAGCAGTACTTC. Its protein is CASKGGYEQYF.

This clonotype was detected many times. This chain connects TRBV12-3 or TRBV12-4 to TRBJ2-5; 7 bases match TRBD1. The CDR3 runs to 14 residues. Trimming took 2 bases from V and 5 from J; bases not matched to a gene: 5. The DNA for the CDR3 is TGTGCCAGCAGTTTAACCGGGACAGTGGAGACCCAGTACTTC. Residues: CASSLTGTVETQYF.

This clonotype was counted ten times or more. The chain carries TRBV11-2 and TRBJ1-1; D uncertain. Germline V lookup: CDR1 SGHAT, CDR2 FQNNGV. The CDR3 has 13 residues. V was cut by 5 bases and J by 1 base, with 8 bases left in between. Here the CDR3 reads CASSPRANTEAFF. The CDR3 nucleotides are TGTGCCAGCAGCCCTCGGGCGAACACTGAAGCTTTCTTT.

The rearrangement uses TRBV28 and TRBJ1-1; 9 bases line up with TRBD1. V lost 2 bases and J lost 2; bases outside the gene matches: 15. Germline assignment: CDR1 MDHEN and CDR2 SYDVKM. The CDR3 is 19 residues long. CDR3 sequence reads: CASSLPGWGQGRINTEAFF. In DNA, the CDR3 is TGTGCCAGCAGTTTACCAGGGTGGGGACAGGGACGAATTAACACTGAAGCTTTCTTT.

A remark on this clonotype: This may stem from a read error, because a much larger clone lies one nucleotide away. The V gene is TRBV5-1, the J gene TRBJ1-2; 12 bases match TRBD1. The CDR3 runs to 17 residues. CDR1 and CDR2 from the germline V gene are SGHRS and YFSETQ. The CDR3 reads CASSRSGQGARNYGHTF. The CDR3 region has the DNA TGCGCCAGCAGCCGGTCGGGACAGGGGGCGCGAAACTATGGCCACACCTTC.

This clonotype has a count of ten or more. The rearrangement uses TRBV14 and TRBJ2-7; D unresolved. In germline, CDR1 is SGHDN, CDR2 FVKESK. Trimming cost V 1 base and J 7 bases, with 14 bases left between them. The length of the CDR3 is 14 residues. The CDR3 loop reads CASSQVYGAGEQYF. The CDR3 DNA reads TGTGCCAGCAGCCAAGTGTACGGAGCAGGAGAGCAGTACTTC. The full variable domain, rest sourced from reference TRBV14 and TRBJ2-7, is EAGVTQFPSHSVIEKGQTVTLRCDPISGHDNLYWYRRVMGKEIKFLLHFVKESKQDESGMPNNRFLAERTGGTYSTLKVQPAELEDSGVYFCASSQVYGAGEQYFGPGTRLTVT.

This clonotype appeared many times. The V and J genes are TRBV30 and TRBJ2-5; possible D gene TRBD1, 6 bases. CDR3 size: 11 residues. V was clipped by 5 bases and J by 5 bases, with 9 bases between them. The germline CDR1 and CDR2 sequences are GTSNPN and SVGIG (reference sequence). This CDR3 reads CAWGQMETQYF. CDR3 DNA: TGTGCCTGGGGACAGATGGAGACCCAGTACTTC. The full variable domain, its missing parts supplied by reference TRBV30 and TRBJ2-5, is SQTIHQWPATLVQPVGSPLSLECTVEGTSNPNLYWYRQAAGRGLQLLFYSVGIGQISSEVPQNLSASRPQDRQFILSSKKLLLSDSGFYLCAWGQMETQYFGPGTRLLVL.

In this sample, this clonotype turned up many times. The J gene is TRBJ2-5, the V gene TRBV29-1; D not certain. This CDR3 contains 13 residues. Trimming shortened V by 5 bases and J by 5 bases, and 15 bases separated the two germline ends. CDR1 and CDR2 (germline): SQVTM, ANQGSEA. CDR3 region: CSVTALARETQYF. CDR3 nucleotides: TGCAGCGTTACCGCCCTCGCCCGGGAGACCCAGTACTTC.

This clonotype has at least ten counts. The rearrangement joins TRBV18 to TRBJ2-1; D gene uncertain. This CDR3 spans 16 amino acids. Deletions cut 0 bases from V and 0 bases from J, with 9 bases between. Germline CDR1 and CDR2: KGHSH and LQKENI. The CDR3 spells CASSPPQQNSYNEQFF. The CDR3 DNA follows: TGTGCCAGCTCACCACCTCAACAGAACTCCTACAATGAGCAGTTCTTC.